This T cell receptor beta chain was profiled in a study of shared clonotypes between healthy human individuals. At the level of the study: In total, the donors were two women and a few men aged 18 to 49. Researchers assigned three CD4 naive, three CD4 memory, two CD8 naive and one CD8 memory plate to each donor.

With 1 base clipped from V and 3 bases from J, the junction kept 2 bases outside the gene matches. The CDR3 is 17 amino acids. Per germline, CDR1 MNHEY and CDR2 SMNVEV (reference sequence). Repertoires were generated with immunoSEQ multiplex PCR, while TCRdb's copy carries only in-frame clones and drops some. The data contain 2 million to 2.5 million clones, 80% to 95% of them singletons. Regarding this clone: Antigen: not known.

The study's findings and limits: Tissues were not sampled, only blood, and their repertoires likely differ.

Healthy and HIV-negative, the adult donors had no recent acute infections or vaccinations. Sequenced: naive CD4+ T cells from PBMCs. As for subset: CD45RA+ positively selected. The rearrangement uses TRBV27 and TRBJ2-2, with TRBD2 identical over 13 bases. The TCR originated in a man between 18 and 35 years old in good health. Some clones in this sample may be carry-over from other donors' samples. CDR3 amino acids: CASSLYGLAGDTGELFF. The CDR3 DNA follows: TGTGCCAGCAGTTTATACGGACTAGCGGGGGACACCGGGGAGCTGTTTTTT.